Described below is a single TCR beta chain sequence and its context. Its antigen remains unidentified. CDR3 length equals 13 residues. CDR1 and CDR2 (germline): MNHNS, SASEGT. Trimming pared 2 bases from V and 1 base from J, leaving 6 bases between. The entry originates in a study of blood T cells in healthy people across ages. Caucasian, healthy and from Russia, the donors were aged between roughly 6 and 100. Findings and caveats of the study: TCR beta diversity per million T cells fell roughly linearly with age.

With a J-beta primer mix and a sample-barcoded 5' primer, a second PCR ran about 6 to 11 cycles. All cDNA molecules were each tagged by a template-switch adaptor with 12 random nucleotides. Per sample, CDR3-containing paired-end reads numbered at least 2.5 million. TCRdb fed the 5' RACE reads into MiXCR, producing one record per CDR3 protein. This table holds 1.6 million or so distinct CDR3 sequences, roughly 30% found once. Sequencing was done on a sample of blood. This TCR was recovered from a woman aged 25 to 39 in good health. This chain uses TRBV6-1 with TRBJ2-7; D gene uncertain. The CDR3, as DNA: TGTGCCAGCAGTGAATATCAGTCCTACGAGCAGTACTTC. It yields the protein CASSEYQSYEQYF.